This T cell receptor beta chain comes out of a study of cytotoxic CD8 clonotypes in ibrutinib-treated CLL. Some clones are missing from TCRdb's copy, which holds only in-frame ones; the method was immunoSEQ multiplex PCR. The sample comprises about 97,000 clones, 70% to 80% of which are singletons, and approximately 23% rests with the top ten. V lost 0 bases to trimming and J lost 4 bases, with 9 bases between them. The CDR3 runs to 14 residues. Germline-derived CDR1 and CDR2 are MNHEY and SVGAGI. Here the sequenced sample was PBMCs, taken after 24 months of ibrutinib treatment. The chain recombines TRBV6-5 with TRBJ2-5; D not resolved. The origin of this receptor is a human donor with chronic lymphocytic leukemia. The CDR3: CASSYSGVGETQYF. CDR3 DNA: TGTGCCAGCAGTTACTCTGGGGTTGGAGAGACCCAGTACTTC.